The sequence of this TCR beta chain was determined in a study of blood T cell repertoires in COVID-19. Across the whole study: Italy, Spain and the United States were the sources of the convalescent and acute COVID-19 samples. The cDNA or gDNA used as material had been derived from T cells, B-cell-depleted T cells, or PBMCs.

Germline-derived CDR1 and CDR2 are KGHSH and LQKENI. This CDR3 comprises 13 residues. The trim removed 5 bases at V and 6 bases at J, leaving 5 bases unmatched. As originally analysed: Amplification from reference gene primers served as the basis for estimated nucleated cell counts. Assay: immunoSEQ multiplex PCR; the TCRdb copy retains only in-frame clones and omits some. The DNA was the basis for D and trimming; V, J and clone size are from that table. The sample holds about 210,000 clones, approximately 91% seen once. The sequencing sample was made of peripheral blood. This receptor was obtained from a young man with active or convalescent COVID-19. The V gene is TRBV18, the J gene TRBJ1-1; the match to TRBD1 covers 8 bases. The CDR3 loop reads CASSMEDRAEAFF. For the CDR3, the DNA is TGTGCCAGCTCAATGGAGGACAGGGCTGAAGCTTTCTTT. Combining the CDR3 with reference TRBV18 and TRBJ1-1 gives the whole variable domain NAGVMQNPRHLVRRRGQEARLRCSPMKGHSHVYWYRQLPEEGLKFMVYLQKENIIDESGMPKERFSAEFPKEGPSILRIQQVVRGDSAAYFCASSMEDRAEAFFGQGTRLTVV.